The T cell receptor beta chain described here comes from a study of cytomegalovirus exposure and HLA in healthy donors. Study-level findings and limits: It was about 150 TCR beta chains that were listed as cytomegalovirus-associated. Fewer N-insertions than the roughly 600-donor mean were reportedly shown by an Asian-associated ancestry cluster in a later analysis.

Comment on this clone: The antigen is not known.

Germline CDR1 and CDR2: SGHTA and FQGTGA. The V gene end was trimmed by 5 bases and the J gene end by 6 bases; junction bases not matched to a gene: 12. The CDR3 has 16 amino acids. This PCR relied on a set of 60 Vbeta primers and 13 Jbeta primers. Using immunoSEQ multiplex PCR, the repertoire was profiled, and TCRdb retains in-frame clones only, with some absent. The table lists 95,000 to 130,000 clones, roughly 9.9% of them singletons. Material: PBMCs. The chain couples TRBV7-3 to TRBJ2-5; 10 bases line up with TRBD2. The sequence was obtained from a man aged 25 to 40 in good health and CMV-seronegative. The CDR3 reads CASSLGPSGSRKTQYF. For the CDR3, the DNA is TGTGCCAGCAGCCTCGGCCCTAGCGGGAGTAGAAAGACCCAGTACTTC.